A selection of T cell receptor beta chains follows, all from one sample in a study of T-cell memory formation after mild COVID-19. TCRdb called the 5' RACE reads again in MiXCR, with one record for every CDR3 protein. This table holds 350,000 to 450,000 distinct CDR3 sequences, 25% to 30% found once. What was sequenced was PBMCs or a T cell subset sorted from them (not recorded which). The receptors were sampled from an adult woman who had mild COVID-19 (a few samples of this study predate the infection). Cell type and time point are not known. CDR3s include the opening cysteine and the closing phenylalanine or tryptophan. D genes are given only for firm matches. Rows give clone size only sometimes, using once, few, many, or a class for an expanded clone.

d_call: -; v_call: TRBV11-2; clone_size: few; j_call: TRBJ1-2; cdr3_nt: TGTGCCAGCAGCTTAGAGACCACATATGGCTACACCTTC; cdr3_aa: CASSLETTYGYTF
d_call: TRBD1; v_call: TRBV7-2; clone_size: -; j_call: TRBJ1-2; cdr3_nt: TGTGCCAGCAGCTCCGGGACAGGAGGAGCGGGCTACACCTTC; cdr3_aa: CASSSGTGGAGYTF
d_call: -; v_call: TRBV24-1; clone_size: -; j_call: TRBJ1-2; cdr3_nt: TGTGCCACCAGGGACATGTTTGAAGGCTACACCTTC; cdr3_aa: CATRDMFEGYTF
d_call: TRBD2; v_call: TRBV7-9; clone_size: few; j_call: TRBJ2-5; cdr3_nt: TGTGCCAGCAGCTTTTCCCTAGCGGGAGTTCGCGATGCAGAGACCCAGTACTTC; cdr3_aa: CASSFSLAGVRDAETQYF
d_call: TRBD1; v_call: TRBV5-1; clone_size: few; j_call: TRBJ1-5; cdr3_nt: TGCGCCAGCAGCTTACAGGGGGACGGGCAGCCCCAGCATTTT; cdr3_aa: CASSLQGDGQPQHF
d_call: -; v_call: TRBV7-3; clone_size: -; j_call: TRBJ2-1; cdr3_nt: TGTGCCAGCAGCTCAGATAGCGGTAACTACAATGAGCAGTTCTTC; cdr3_aa: CASSSDSGNYNEQFF
d_call: -; v_call: TRBV20-1; clone_size: -; j_call: TRBJ1-1; cdr3_nt: TGCAGTGCTAGGGAGAGGTACACTGAAGCTTTCTTT; cdr3_aa: CSARERYTEAFF
d_call: -; v_call: TRBV7-9; clone_size: few; j_call: TRBJ2-7; cdr3_nt: TGTGCCAGCAGCCCCCCGGGTCGGCTTTACGAGCAGTACTTC; cdr3_aa: CASSPPGRLYEQYF
d_call: TRBD2; v_call: TRBV3-1; clone_size: -; j_call: TRBJ2-7; cdr3_nt: TGTGCCAGCAGCCACAGTAGTGGGCGGGGGGGCTACGAGCAGTACTTC; cdr3_aa: CASSHSSGRGGYEQYF
d_call: TRBD1; v_call: TRBV24-1; clone_size: -; j_call: TRBJ2-7; cdr3_nt: TGTGCCACCAGTGATCGGACAGGGGCGACATACGAGCAGTACTTC; cdr3_aa: CATSDRTGATYEQYF
d_call: -; v_call: TRBV7-2; clone_size: -; j_call: TRBJ1-6; cdr3_nt: TGTGCCAGCAGCCCGCAAAACAGAGGCTCCTATAATTCACCCCTCCACTTT; cdr3_aa: CASSPQNRGSYNSPLHF
d_call: TRBD2; v_call: TRBV7-9; clone_size: many; j_call: TRBJ2-1; cdr3_nt: TGTGCCAGCAGTCTGACGGCGGGAGGCTACAATGAGCAGTTCTTC; cdr3_aa: CASSLTAGGYNEQFF
d_call: -; v_call: TRBV20-1; clone_size: few; j_call: TRBJ1-2; cdr3_nt: TGCAGTGCTAGAGATATTGGGTTTGGGGACTATGGCTACACCTTC; cdr3_aa: CSARDIGFGDYGYTF
d_call: TRBD1; v_call: TRBV7-2; clone_size: -; j_call: TRBJ1-4; cdr3_nt: TGTGCCAGCAGCCCGGCACCCGGGACAGCCAACCGACTGTTTTTT; cdr3_aa: CASSPAPGTANRLFF
d_call: -; v_call: TRBV7-9; clone_size: few; j_call: TRBJ1-4; cdr3_nt: TGTGCCAGCACAAAAAGGGCCCCAACTAATGAAAAACTGTTTTTT; cdr3_aa: CASTKRAPTNEKLFF
d_call: -; v_call: TRBV7-3; clone_size: -; j_call: TRBJ1-2; cdr3_nt: TGTGCCAGCAGCTTAAACGGCGGGTACTATGGCTACACCTTC; cdr3_aa: CASSLNGGYYGYTF
d_call: -; v_call: TRBV5-1; clone_size: -; j_call: TRBJ2-1; cdr3_nt: TGCGCCAGCAGCTTGGGGCAGGGCGATCGGTTCTTC; cdr3_aa: CASSLGQGDRFF
d_call: -; v_call: TRBV2; clone_size: few; j_call: TRBJ2-3; cdr3_nt: TGTGCCAGGGGCACGGGGGCCCTCACAGATACGCAGTATTTT; cdr3_aa: CARGTGALTDTQYF
d_call: -; v_call: TRBV5-1; clone_size: few; j_call: TRBJ1-1; cdr3_nt: TGCGCCAGCAGCTTGGCGACATATTTCCCTGAAGCTTTCTTT; cdr3_aa: CASSLATYFPEAFF
d_call: -; v_call: TRBV20-1; clone_size: few; j_call: TRBJ2-5; cdr3_nt: TGCAGTGCTAGATCGTATGACTTGGGGTTACGAGAACAAGAGACCCAGTACTTC; cdr3_aa: CSARSYDLGLREQETQYF